These 3 T cell receptor beta chains came from one sample sequenced in a study of spatial heterogeneity in lung cancer. Each CDR3 protein gets one entry after TCRdb re-called the 5' RACE reads with MiXCR. There are 20,000 to 30,000 distinct CDR3 sequences in the sample; about 9.8% occur only once, and 20% to 25% lies in the top ten. Time point in this sample: blood at routine non-recurrence follow-up after resection. Sequencing was performed on PBMCs, taken at follow-up. These receptor sequences come from a male donor with early-stage non-small cell lung cancer.

This clonotype was seen a handful of times. J is TRBJ1-4 and V is TRBV29-1; D gene unclear. The germline V and J ends were trimmed by 5 bases and 4 bases, with 14 bases remaining between them. This CDR3 contains 14 residues. Germline V gene data show CDR1 as SQVTM and CDR2 as ANQGSEA. The CDR3 sequence is CSVTSGWGNEKLFF. CDR3 in DNA: TGCAGCGTTACATCCGGATGGGGTAATGAAAAACTGTTTTTT.

V gene TRBV28 combines with J gene TRBJ2-3; D may be TRBD2 (6 bases). The CDR3 covers 13 residues. Germline V gene data show CDR1 as MDHEN and CDR2 as SYDVKM. V was clipped by 4 bases and J by 5 bases, with 10 bases between them. The DNA for the CDR3 is TGTGCCAGCAGTTGGGTCGGGGGAGATACGCAGTATTTT. Translated: CASSWVGGDTQYF.

This clonotype was seen a handful of times. This chain uses TRBV5-1 with TRBJ2-7; D might be TRBD1 (5 bases). The germline V gene has CDR1 SGHRS and CDR2 YFSETQ. CDR3 length: 14 amino acids. Trimming shortened V by 2 bases and J by 1 base, and 10 bases separated the two germline ends. CDR3 bases: TGCGCCAGCAGCTTCCAGGGCTCATCCTACGAGCAGTACTTC. Encoded protein: CASSFQGSSYEQYF.